A single sample is the source of the 32 T cell receptor beta chains below, sequenced in a study of blood T cell repertoires in COVID-19. The data were produced by immunoSEQ multiplex PCR, yet TCRdb's version contains in-frame clones alone and is incomplete. The sample comprises roughly 400,000 clones, roughly 86% of which are singletons, and 1.7% rests with the top ten. The specimen was PBMCs or T cells enriched from blood (not recorded which). Every receptor here comes from a woman between 25 and 40 years old who had recovered from COVID-19.

The chain uses TRBV6-2 or TRBV6-3 and TRBJ1-4, with TRBD1 identical over 7 bases. The CDR3 sequence is 14 residues long. V trimming: 4 bases; J trimming: 8 bases; junction bases outside the gene matches: 7. Germline values: CDR1 MNHEY, CDR2 SVGEGT. As DNA, the CDR3 is TGTGCCAGCAGTTCCGGGACAGAGGACGAAAAACTGTTTTTT. Its protein product is CASSSGTEDEKLFF.

The chain joins TRBV24-1 to TRBJ1-1, with 12 bases that match TRBD1. The CDR3 sequence is 15 residues long. CDR1 and CDR2 from the germline V gene are KGHDR and SFDVKD. J lost 4 bases, V lost 9 bases, and 8 bases had no gene match. In DNA form, the CDR3 reads TGTGCCACCGGGACAGGGGGCCAAGGGAGCACTGAAGCTTTCTTT. It codes for CATGTGGQGSTEAFF.

The chain links TRBV29-1 to TRBJ2-7, with D possibly TRBD1 on 6 matching bases. The CDR3 totals 15 residues. Trimming cost V 3 bases and J 0 bases, with 15 bases left between them. Germline V CDR1 and CDR2: SQVTM, ANQGSEA. In DNA form, the CDR3 reads TGCAGCGTTGATAATCCGGACAGAAGCTCCTACGAGCAGTACTTC. Its protein is CSVDNPDRSSYEQYF.

The chain couples TRBV11-3 to TRBJ2-1; D is ambiguous. The CDR3 covers 14 residues. Germline V gives CDR1 SGHNT, CDR2 YENEEA. V dropped 0 bases and J dropped 7 bases, with 10 bases sitting between them. The CDR3 spells CASSLDSARNEQFF. Written as DNA, the CDR3 is TGTGCCAGCAGCTTAGATTCCGCTAGAAATGAGCAGTTCTTC.

The chain uses TRBV19 and TRBJ1-2; 9 nucleotides align to TRBD1. The CDR3 totals 14 residues. V gave up 7 bases and J gave up 5 bases; unmatched junction bases: 8. Germline V lookup: CDR1 LNHDA, CDR2 SQIVND (reference sequence). CDR3 in DNA: TGTGCCAGTATTGAGGGGACAGGGCCTTATGGCTACACCTTC. This translates into CASIEGTGPYGYTF.

The V call is TRBV29-1, the J call TRBJ2-1; 12 bases map to TRBD2. With V trimmed by 7 bases and J by 4 bases, 11 bases remained unmatched. The CDR3 contains 16 residues. Germline CDR1 is SQVTM and CDR2 is ANQGSEA. The CDR3 DNA sequence: TGCAGCGCAGACCCGGGGCTAGCGGGAGGGTACAATGAGCAGTTCTTC. Its protein is CSADPGLAGGYNEQFF.

The V call is TRBV20-1, the J call TRBJ1-2, with D possibly TRBD1 on 5 matching bases. The CDR3 extends over 17 amino acids. Germline values: CDR1 DFQATT, CDR2 SNEGSKA (reference sequence). Trimming removed 3 bases at V and 5 bases at J, with 25 bases between. For the CDR3, the DNA is TGCAGTGCTAGTAGTTTCCCCAGGGTCCCCGGGAGGTATGGCTACACCTTC. This codes for CSASSFPRVPGRYGYTF.

About this clone: A junction end diverges from the germline sequence, so it may reflect a read error. V gene TRBV3-1 (or the pseudogene TRBV3-2) combines with J gene TRBJ2-3, with 11 bases that match TRBD2. Germline lookup yields CDR1 LGHDT and CDR2 YNNKEL (reference sequence). The CDR3 runs to 13 residues. As DNA, the CDR3 is TGTGCCAGCAGCCCACGACCCAGGACTAGCGGGTTTTTT. Encoded protein: CASSPRPRTSGFF.

The gene calls are TRBV28 and TRBJ1-2; 7 bases are shared with TRBD1. The germline gives CDR1 MDHEN, CDR2 SYDVKM. There are 11 residues in the CDR3. Trimming cost V 10 bases and J 4 bases; bases outside gene matches: 3. The CDR3 sequence is CATTGTYGYTF. CDR3 sequence (DNA): TGTGCCACGACAGGGACCTATGGCTACACCTTC.

The gene calls are TRBV3-1 (or the pseudogene TRBV3-2) and TRBJ2-2; 8 nucleotides line up with TRBD2. The germline V gene has CDR1 LGHDT and CDR2 YNNKEL (reference sequence). The CDR3 contains 17 residues. J lost 0 bases, V lost 0 bases, and 3 bases had no gene match. CDR3 bases: TGTGCCAGCAGCCAAGATTGGCGGGGGGCGAACACCGGGGAGCTGTTTTTT. Protein product: CASSQDWRGANTGELFF.

Concerning this clone itself: The sample holds other DNA sequences that translate to the same CDR3. This rearrangement joins TRBV12-3 or TRBV12-4 to TRBJ1-5, with a tentative D call TRBD1 (5 bases). V shed 6 bases and J shed 4 bases, with 10 bases lying between them. CDR3 length equals 13 residues. The CDR3, as DNA: TGTGCCAGCAGCCCAAGGGGTAATCAGCCCCAGCATTTT. Translated, it gives CASSPRGNQPQHF.

This chain links TRBV7-6 with TRBJ2-2, with 7 nucleotides matching TRBD2. The CDR3 sequence is 16 residues long. Germline CDR1 is SGHVS and CDR2 is FNYEAQ. V gave up 5 bases and J gave up 5 bases; unmatched junction bases: 11. The DNA of the CDR3 is TGTGCCAGCAGCCTGGGCTCTAGCGGACGAACCGGGGAGCTGTTTTTT. It specifies CASSLGSSGRTGELFF.

The J gene is TRBJ2-1, the V gene TRBV27; unclear D gene. Looked up from germline, CDR1 is MNHEY and CDR2 is SMNVEV (reference sequence). Trimming left V 0 bases short and J 7 bases short, with 4 bases between. The CDR3 consists of 12 residues. The CDR3 reads CASSLSLNEQFF. CDR3 DNA sequence: TGTGCCAGCAGTTTATCCCTGAATGAGCAGTTCTTC.

The V gene is TRBV5-1, the J gene TRBJ2-2, with 7 bases aligning to TRBD1. The ends lost 4 bases at V and 4 bases at J; junction bases unmatched: 10. This CDR3 has 16 residues. Germline CDR1 SGHRS, CDR2 YFSETQ. DNA of the CDR3: TGCGCCAGCAGCCTTAGAGACAGGGTAGCCACCGGGGAGCTGTTTTTT. Translated: CASSLRDRVATGELFF.

This rearrangement joins TRBV12-5 to TRBJ2-5, with no clear D. Germline V gives CDR1 LGHNT, CDR2 FRNRAP. V dropped 0 bases and J dropped 5 bases, with 7 bases sitting between them. CDR3 size: 13 residues. CDR3 in amino acids: CASGLVNSETQYF. CDR3 coding DNA: TGTGCTAGTGGTTTGGTTAACAGTGAGACCCAGTACTTC.

This clone has just one count. The junction and the germline gene differ at one end; a read error may be behind it. The chain joins TRBV5-6 to TRBJ1-1, with 8 nucleotides matching TRBD1. Germline V gives CDR1 SGHDT, CDR2 YYEEEE. This CDR3 is built from 11 residues. The CDR3 region has the DNA TGTGCCAGCAGCTCCCAGACAGGGGTTCGGTTT. Protein: CASSSQTGVRF.

The J gene is TRBJ2-7, the V gene TRBV20-1; a weak D match, TRBD1 (6 bases). This CDR3 is built from 14 residues. Germline V CDR1 and CDR2: DFQATT, SNEGSKA (reference sequence). V gave up 3 bases and J gave up 8 bases, with 20 bases separating them. The CDR3 nucleotides are TGCAGTGCTAGTCTTTCAGGGGACACTCCTAAGCAGTACTTC. It translates to CSASLSGDTPKQYF.

This chain joins TRBV6-5 and TRBJ1-1, with 7 bases matching TRBD1. Trimming at V came to 2 bases and at J to 11 bases, leaving 8 bases not matched to a gene. This CDR3 is 13 amino acids long. Germline lookup yields CDR1 MNHEY and CDR2 SVGAGI. The CDR3 reads CASSYQNRGEAFF. The CDR3 DNA reads TGTGCCAGCAGTTACCAGAACAGGGGCGAGGCTTTCTTT.

This clone came up once. The CDR3 loop reads CASSLDVRGGNSPLHF. As DNA, the CDR3 is TGTGCCAGCAGCTTGGATGTTCGGGGAGGAAATTCACCCCTCCACTTT. The chain has TRBV5-8 and TRBJ1-6; D is ambiguous. The germline gives CDR1 SGHTS, CDR2 YDEGEE. V gave up 0 bases and J gave up 7 bases, with 14 bases separating them. The CDR3 sequence is 16 residues long.

This chain joins TRBV25-1 and TRBJ2-1; maybe TRBD1 (6 bases). This CDR3 contains 15 residues. The V end was cut by 8 bases, the J end by 3 bases, with 17 bases between. Per germline, CDR1 MGHDK and CDR2 SYGVNS. Written as DNA, the CDR3 is TGTGCCAGCGGCACAGGGTATCGGTACTACAATGAGCAGTTCTTC. Translation gives CASGTGYRYYNEQFF.

The chain is built from TRBV2 and TRBJ2-5; perhaps TRBD1 as D (6 bases). This CDR3 region has 13 residues. Trimming pared 5 bases from V and 1 base from J, leaving 8 bases between. CDR1 is SNHLY, CDR2 FYNNEI, per germline. CDR3 sequence: CASSRDTQETQYF. CDR3 coding DNA: TGTGCCAGCAGTAGGGACACCCAAGAGACCCAGTACTTC. The variable domain in full, with the rest retrieved from reference TRBV2 and TRBJ2-5, is EPEVTQTPSHQVTQMGQEVILRCVPISNHLYFYWYRQILGQKVEFLVSFYNNEISEKSEIFDDQFSVERPDGSNFTLKIRSTKLEDSAMYFCASSRDTQETQYFGPGTRLLVL.

CDR3 sequence reads: CASSGTGSNSPLHF. Written as DNA, the CDR3 is TGTGCCAGCAGCGGGACAGGGAGTAATTCACCCCTCCACTTT. The chain joins TRBV5-4 to TRBJ1-6; 9 bases fit TRBD1. The V gene end was trimmed by 4 bases and the J gene end by 6 bases; junction bases not matched to a gene: 2. Germline V CDR1 and CDR2: SGHNT, YYREEE (reference sequence). The CDR3 loop spans 14 amino acids.

This chain links TRBV5-4 with TRBJ1-1, with 7 bases identical to TRBD1. Trimming took 6 bases from V and 7 from J; bases not matched to a gene: 9. The germline V gene encodes CDR1 SGHNT and CDR2 YYREEE (reference sequence). The CDR3 is 13 amino acids. CDR3 sequence reads: CASTDRDSLEAFF. The DNA for the CDR3 is TGTGCCAGCACCGACCGGGACAGTCTTGAAGCTTTCTTT.

This clone was picked up a small number of times. A junction end diverges from the germline sequence, so it may reflect a read error. The chain couples TRBV5-1 to TRBJ2-7; TRBD2 might be the D (6 bases). The CDR3 is 14 amino acids. Germline assignment: CDR1 SGHRS and CDR2 YFSETQ. CDR3 DNA: TGCGCCAGCAGCTCCGCGGGGACCTCCTTCGAGCAGTACTTC. Residues: CASSSAGTSFEQYF.

The chain employs TRBV5-4 and TRBJ1-4, with no clear D. This CDR3 spans 14 amino acids. CDR1 and CDR2 from the germline V gene are SGHNT and YYREEE (reference sequence). With 2 bases removed from V and 3 bases from J, the gap between germline ends came to 8 bases. CDR3 region: CASSFSPPNEKLFF. The CDR3 DNA follows: TGTGCCAGCAGCTTTAGTCCTCCTAATGAAAAACTGTTTTTT.

V usage is TRBV19 and J usage is TRBJ2-3; a possible D gene is TRBD2 (5 bases). V lost 5 bases and J 2 bases, leaving 11 bases between the germline ends. Germline CDR1 and CDR2: LNHDA and SQIVND (reference sequence). The CDR3 extends over 14 amino acids. The CDR3 reads CASSWMTNTDTQYF. CDR3 nucleotides: TGTGCCAGTAGTTGGATGACTAACACAGATACGCAGTATTTT.

This chain uses TRBV30 with TRBJ1-2, with 7 positions matching TRBD1. CDR1 is GTSNPN, CDR2 SVGIG, per germline (reference sequence). V was clipped by 6 bases and J by 8 bases; unmatched bases: 9. The CDR3 has 12 residues. CDR3 DNA sequence: TGTGCCTGCATCCGACAGGGTTACGGCTACACCTTC. Protein: CACIRQGYGYTF.

This chain links TRBV28 with TRBJ2-1; 11 bases agree with TRBD2. J lost 0 bases, V lost 6 bases, and 16 bases had no gene match. The CDR3 has 20 residues. CDR1 MDHEN and CDR2 SYDVKM come from the germline V gene. The CDR3 bases are TGTGCCAGCAGCTATAAAATCGGACTAGCGGGCCGTATCTCCTACAATGAGCAGTTCTTC. Encoded protein: CASSYKIGLAGRISYNEQFF. Looking up the rest from reference TRBV28 and TRBJ2-1 gives the full variable domain: DVKVTQSSRYLVKRTGEKVFLECVQDMDHENMFWYRQDPGLGLRLIYFSYDVKMKEKGDIPEGYSVSREKKERFSLILESASTNQTSMYLCASSYKIGLAGRISYNEQFFGPGTRLTVL.

V usage is TRBV7-2 and J usage is TRBJ1-2; perhaps TRBD1 as D (6 bases). Trimming pared 5 bases from V and 4 bases from J, leaving 14 bases between. CDR3 length: 14 amino acids. The germline gives CDR1 SGHTA, CDR2 FQGNSA. The CDR3 DNA is TGTGCCAGCAGCACACAGGGAATCACCTATGGCTACACCTTC. It encodes CASSTQGITYGYTF.

J is TRBJ1-4 and V is TRBV19; weak D call: TRBD1 (5 bases). CDR3 length equals 12 residues. Germline assignment: CDR1 LNHDA and CDR2 SQIVND (reference sequence). The CDR3 sequence: CASGRAGEKLFF. DNA for the CDR3: TGTGCTTCTGGCAGGGCCGGTGAAAAACTGTTTTTT.

The chain employs TRBV12-5 and TRBJ2-5; TRBD2 matches 9 bases. V dropped 2 bases and J dropped 1; count of bases not matched to a gene: 5. The CDR3 extends over 16 amino acids. Germline assignment: CDR1 LGHNT and CDR2 FRNRAP. The CDR3 coding sequence is TGTGCTAGTGGTTTGCCGGGCGGGGGGGCCCAAGAGACCCAGTACTTC. Its protein product is CASGLPGGGAQETQYF. The whole variable domain, filled in from reference TRBV12-5 and TRBJ2-5, reads DARVTQTPRHKVTEMGQEVTMRCQPILGHNTVFWYRQTMMQGLELLAYFRNRAPLDDSGMPKDRFSAEMPDATLATLKIQPSEPRDSAVYFCASGLPGGGAQETQYFGPGTRLLVL.

The rearrangement joins TRBV11-1 to TRBJ2-5; TRBD1 is a possible D gene (6 bases). The CDR3 extends over 16 amino acids. CDR1 is SGHAT, CDR2 FQDESV, per germline (reference sequence). The V and J ends lost 5 bases and 1 base respectively, with 17 bases between them. In DNA, the CDR3 is TGTGCCAGCAGCCCGTCGGCTGAACAGGGCCAAGAGACCCAGTACTTC. Translated: CASSPSAEQGQETQYF.